These 16 T cell receptor beta chains share one sample of origin, sequenced in a study of blood T cell repertoires in COVID-19. TCRdb keeps only in-frame clones here, not all; method: immunoSEQ multiplex PCR. The table shows 65,000 to 70,000 clones, with 90% to 95% occurring only once. The sequencing input was peripheral blood. These receptor sequences come from a man in his 70s with active COVID-19.

The chain is built from TRBV11-3 and TRBJ2-2, with 9 bases lining up with TRBD2. V shed 5 bases and J 5 bases; nucleotides not matched to a gene: 12. CDR3 length equals 17 residues. The V gene's germline CDR1 is SGHNT and CDR2 YENEEA. The CDR3 is CASSRPSAGGQTGELFF. Here the CDR3 DNA reads TGTGCCAGCAGCCGCCCCTCGGCGGGGGGGCAAACCGGGGAGCTGTTTTTT.

J is TRBJ1-1 and V is TRBV7-3; TRBD1 aligns across 11 bases. This CDR3 is 15 amino acids long. From germline, CDR1 is SGHTA and CDR2 FQGTGA. With V trimmed by 5 bases and J by 6 bases, 8 bases remained unmatched. The CDR3 protein is CASSPGTGGRAEAFF. The CDR3 DNA is TGTGCCAGCAGCCCTGGGACAGGGGGTCGCGCTGAAGCTTTCTTT. The complete variable domain, with remaining parts taken from reference TRBV7-3 and TRBJ1-1, reads GAGVSQTPSNKVTEKGKYVELRCDPISGHTALYWYRQSLGQGPEFLIYFQGTGAADDSGLPNDRFFAVRPEGSVSTLKIQRTERGDSAVYLCASSPGTGGRAEAFFGQGTRLTVV.

The chain recombines TRBV5-1 with TRBJ2-7; 10 positions agree with TRBD1. Germline V gives CDR1 SGHRS, CDR2 YFSETQ. CDR3 length: 14 residues. The J segment lost 4 bases and the V segment lost 3 bases, leaving 4 bases of the junction unmatched. CDR3 bases: TGCGCCAGCAGCTCCACGGGACAGGGGTACGAGCAGTACTTC. Amino acid sequence: CASSSTGQGYEQYF.

J is TRBJ2-1 and V is TRBV4-2; 9 bases agree with TRBD1. The CDR3 runs 13 residues. Germline loops: CDR1 LGHNA, CDR2 YNFKEQ. V lost 2 bases, J lost 8 bases, and 1 base stayed unmatched. As DNA, the CDR3 is TGTGCCAGCAGCCAAAGGGACAGGGATGAGCAGTTCTTC. Protein product: CASSQRDRDEQFF.

CDR3 DNA: TGTGCCAGCAGCTTCAAATCTTCCTCTAGGGGGGGGGAGACCCAGTACTTC. This codes for CASSFKSSSRGGETQYF. This chain joins TRBV7-8 and TRBJ2-5, with a weak D call TRBD2 (7 bases). V was trimmed by 3 bases and J by 5 bases, leaving 22 bases between them. Germline lookup yields CDR1 SGHVS and CDR2 FQNEAQ. The CDR3 runs to 17 residues.

This clone was detected once. This sequence joins TRBV2 and TRBJ2-1; D possibly corresponds to TRBD1 (5 bases). CDR3 length equals 14 residues. In germline, CDR1 is SNHLY, CDR2 FYNNEI. Between the trimmed V and J ends, which lost 4 bases and 4 bases, there was a span of 11 bases. The CDR3 sequence is CASSVGRGYNEQFF. The CDR3 coding sequence is TGTGCCAGCAGTGTTGGTAGGGGTTACAATGAGCAGTTCTTC.

The J gene is TRBJ1-4, the V gene TRBV14, with D possibly matching TRBD1 (5 bases). Trimming stripped 4 bases from V and 5 bases from J, with 14 bases between. This CDR3 has 15 residues. Germline loops: CDR1 SGHDN, CDR2 FVKESK. CDR3 sequence reads: CASSLGALKNEKLFF. The CDR3 bases are TGTGCCAGCAGCCTAGGGGCCCTCAAGAATGAAAAACTGTTTTTT.

V gene TRBV18 combines with J gene TRBJ1-3, with TRBD1 matching over 7 bases. V gave up 2 bases and J gave up 2 bases; unmatched junction bases: 6. The germline V gene has CDR1 KGHSH and CDR2 LQKENI. This CDR3 is built from 16 residues. CDR3 coding DNA: TGTGCCAGCTCACCAGAACAGGGGAACGCTGGAAACACCATATATTTT. The encoded protein is CASSPEQGNAGNTIYF.

This chain connects TRBV15 to TRBJ1-2; 9 positions agree with TRBD1. Germline-derived CDR1 and CDR2 are LNHNV and YYDKDF (reference sequence). Unmatched junction bases numbered 6, after V lost 3 bases and J lost 7 bases. This CDR3 is built from 14 residues. The CDR3 DNA reads TGTGCCACCAGCAGGGGACAGGGTTTGGGTGGCTACACCTTC. Translation gives CATSRGQGLGGYTF. Supplemented by reference TRBV15 and TRBJ1-2, the full variable domain reads DAMVIQNPRYQVTQFGKPVTLSCSQTLNHNVMYWYQQKSSQAPKLLFHYYDKDFNNEADTPDNFQSRRPNTSFCFLDIRSPGLGDTAMYLCATSRGQGLGGYTFGSGTRLTVV.

This sequence joins TRBV7-6 and TRBJ2-2; tentative D call: TRBD1 (5 bases). Germline CDR1 reads SGHVS; CDR2 reads FNYEAQ. CDR3 length: 15 residues. The V end was cut by 0 bases, the J end by 5 bases, with 10 bases between. The CDR3 DNA reads as TGTGCCAGCAGCTTAGCGGGGCCGCGGACCGGGGAGCTGTTTTTT. Translating it yields CASSLAGPRTGELFF.

The V and J genes are TRBV18 and TRBJ2-7; D possibly corresponds to TRBD1 (5 bases). Trimming removed 2 bases from V and 5 bases from J, with 13 bases in between. The CDR3 extends over 14 amino acids. Germline CDR1 is KGHSH and CDR2 is LQKENI. In DNA form, the CDR3 reads TGTGCCAGCTCACCAAGACAGAATAGTAACGAGCAGTACGTC. Protein product: CASSPRQNSNEQYV.

The chain employs TRBV7-2 and TRBJ2-1, with D possibly being TRBD1 (5 bases). Trimming shortened V by 1 base and J by 7 bases, and 14 bases separated the two germline ends. This CDR3 is 15 amino acids long. Germline V gives CDR1 SGHTA, CDR2 FQGNSA. The CDR3 nucleotides read TGTGCCAGCAGCTTAGGTCCAAGCAGGGTGAATGAGCAGTTCTTC. Translating it yields CASSLGPSRVNEQFF.

The rearrangement uses TRBV29-1 and TRBJ1-2; 11 nucleotides match TRBD1. CDR3 length: 14 amino acids. J was trimmed by 8 bases and V by 2 bases; bases with no gene match: 7. Germline V gene sequence: CDR1 SQVTM, CDR2 ANQGSEA. CDR3 protein: CSVERDRGSLGYTF. CDR3 DNA sequence: TGCAGCGTTGAACGGGACAGGGGGTCATTGGGCTACACCTTC.

V is TRBV2 and J is TRBJ2-3, with D perhaps TRBD1 (6 bases). CDR3 length equals 15 residues. V lost 3 bases and J 2 bases, leaving 12 bases between the germline ends. The germline gives CDR1 SNHLY, CDR2 FYNNEI. The CDR3 protein is CASSDMGAATDTQYF. The DNA for the CDR3 is TGTGCCAGCAGTGATATGGGGGCTGCCACAGATACGCAGTATTTT.

V and J are TRBV2 and TRBJ2-5; D uncertain. Germline V gene lookup returns CDR1 SNHLY and CDR2 FYNNEI. The CDR3 extends over 14 amino acids. V was trimmed by 2 bases and J by 5 bases, leaving 12 bases between them. The CDR3 region is CASSEFIMRETQYF. Written as DNA, the CDR3 is TGTGCCAGCAGTGAATTCATTATGAGGGAGACCCAGTACTTC.

This rearrangement joins TRBV4-3 to TRBJ1-2; no clear D. Germline CDR1 is LGHNA and CDR2 is YSLEER. The CDR3 spans 16 residues. Trimming removed 0 bases at V and 4 bases at J, with 15 bases between. For the CDR3, the DNA is TGCGCCAGCAGCCAAGACCTATGGGCAGTCGGCTATGGCTACACCTTC. Protein product: CASSQDLWAVGYGYTF.